This T cell receptor beta chain was recorded in a study of CD8 T cells in Susac syndrome. Trimming took 4 bases from V and 1 from J; bases not matched to a gene: 7. CDR1 is SGHRS and CDR2 is YFSETQ in the germline V gene. The CDR3 sequence is 18 residues long. Blood CD8+ and CD4+ T cells underwent high-throughput TCR beta sequencing. Reverse transcription used roughly 0.5 to 1 ug RNA and random hexamers. TCRdb re-analysed the immunoSEQ multiplex PCR reads in MiXCR, keeping a single row per CDR3 protein. This sample carries about 160,000 distinct CDR3 sequences, 85% to 95% of them seen once, and the ten largest clones take more than 0.11%.

Sequencing was performed on CD4+ T cells from PBMCs. The chain couples TRBV5-1 to TRBJ2-2, with 13 bases fitting TRBD2. This receptor was obtained from a human donor in good health. Here the CDR3 reads CASSTGLAGALNTGELFF. The CDR3, as DNA: TGCGCCAGCAGCACCGGACTAGCGGGGGCCCTGAACACCGGGGAGCTGTTTTTT.